Below, 24 T cell receptor beta chains from the same sample are listed, as sequenced in a study of shared clonotypes between healthy human individuals. Measured with immunoSEQ multiplex PCR; TCRdb has only the in-frame clones, and not every one. Of about 2.2 million clones in the sample, around 93% are singletons; the top ten hold around 1.8%. Positive CCR7 selection of CD45RO-negative cells yielded the naive CD8 cells, and terminally differentiated effector memory CD45RA+ cells were excluded. Sequencing was carried out using naive CD8+ T cells from PBMCs. These receptors were taken from a man aged 18 to 29 in good health. Some clones in this sample may be carry-over from other donors' samples.

The CDR3 region is CASSPSLGLYSLEQYF. For the CDR3, the DNA is TGTGCCAGCAGTCCCTCCCTAGGTTTATATTCCCTCGAGCAGTACTTC. The rearrangement uses TRBV27 and TRBJ2-7; D unclear. Trimming took 5 bases from V and 6 from J, leaving 23 bases between them. The CDR3 contains 16 residues. Per germline, CDR1 MNHEY and CDR2 SMNVEV (reference sequence).

The DNA of the CDR3 is TGTGCCAGCAGCCCAGGACCCGTCAATCAGCCCCAGCATTTT. Its translation is CASSPGPVNQPQHF. V usage is TRBV7-6 and J usage is TRBJ1-5; D is unresolved. The germline V gene has CDR1 SGHVS and CDR2 FNYEAQ. Trimming took off 5 bases at V and 3 bases at J, with 11 bases between the two ends. This CDR3 region has 14 residues.

The chain combines TRBV9 with TRBJ2-2; TRBD2 matches at 12 bases. The CDR3 is made up of 17 amino acids. Germline V CDR1 and CDR2: SGDLS, YYNGEE. After removal of 3 bases from V and 3 bases from J, the junction contained 6 bases not matched to a gene. The CDR3 nucleotides are TGTGCCAGCAGCGCCAGACTAGCGGGAGTTGACACCGGGGAGCTGTTTTTT. As protein: CASSARLAGVDTGELFF.

The rearrangement joins TRBV7-3 to TRBJ2-2, with D unresolved. Germline V gives CDR1 SGHTA, CDR2 FQGTGA. The CDR3 is 16 residues long. Trimming left V 2 bases short and J 6 bases short, with 16 bases between. The CDR3 spells CASSLPRAVGAGELFF. The CDR3 region has the DNA TGTGCCAGCAGCTTACCAAGGGCAGTAGGCGCCGGGGAGCTGTTTTTT.

The chain couples TRBV7-9 to TRBJ2-1; 7 nucleotides agree with TRBD2. This CDR3 comprises 13 residues. CDR1 is SEHNR and CDR2 is FQNEAQ in the germline V gene (reference sequence). J gave up 9 bases and V 5 bases, and 7 bases lay outside the gene matches. CDR3 protein: CASSGLVSSEQFF. DNA of the CDR3: TGTGCCAGCAGCGGACTAGTTTCTAGTGAGCAGTTCTTC. The variable domain in full, completed from reference TRBV7-9 and TRBJ2-1, reads DTGVSQNPRHKITKRGQNVTFRCDPISEHNRLYWYRQTLGQGPEFLTYFQNEAQLEKSRLLSDRFSAERPKGSFSTLEIQRTEQGDSAMYLCASSGLVSSEQFFGPGTRLTVL.

With respect to this clone: This specimen includes other DNA sequences encoding the same CDR3. The chain employs TRBV5-1 and TRBJ2-7, with D hard to call. From germline, CDR1 is SGHRS and CDR2 YFSETQ. Trimming cost V 0 bases and J 4 bases, with 8 bases left between them. The CDR3 loop spans 13 amino acids. The CDR3 sequence is CASSLEVRYEQYF. The CDR3 nucleotides read TGCGCCAGCAGCTTGGAGGTTAGGTACGAGCAGTACTTC.

This clone was detected only once. CDR3 region: CASSPLREGRYEQYF. For the CDR3, the DNA is TGTGCCAGCAGCCCCCTGAGGGAGGGCCGGTACGAGCAGTACTTC. This chain uses TRBV14 with TRBJ2-7; 7 positions agree with TRBD2. V gave up 4 bases and J gave up 4 bases; unmatched junction bases: 10. Looked up from germline, CDR1 is SGHDN and CDR2 is FVKESK. The CDR3 runs to 15 residues.

The chain combines TRBV11-2 with TRBJ2-5; 9 bases map to TRBD2. This CDR3 spans 14 amino acids. The V gene's germline CDR1 is SGHAT and CDR2 FQNNGV. The ends lost 8 bases at V and 5 bases at J; junction bases unmatched: 9. The CDR3, as DNA: TGTGCCAGCGGAGCGGGAGGCCCCTGGGAGACCCAGTACTTC. It yields the protein CASGAGGPWETQYF. The full variable domain, its missing parts supplied by reference TRBV11-2 and TRBJ2-5, is EAGVAQSPRYKIIEKRQSVAFWCNPISGHATLYWYQQILGQGPKLLIQFQNNGVVDDSQLPKDRFSAERLKGVDSTLKIQPAKLEDSAVYLCASGAGGPWETQYFGPGTRLLVL.

The chain links TRBV2 to TRBJ2-7; a weak D match, TRBD2 (6 bases). V was shortened by 10 bases and J by 0 bases, with 13 bases between the two germline ends. Germline-derived CDR1 and CDR2 are SNHLY and FYNNEI. This CDR3 has 13 amino acids. CDR3 residues: CATVSGASYEQYF. CDR3 in DNA: TGTGCCACAGTTAGCGGAGCCTCCTACGAGCAGTACTTC.

J is TRBJ2-5 and V is TRBV19; D is uncertain. The germline V gene has CDR1 LNHDA and CDR2 SQIVND (reference sequence). The V end lost 3 bases, the J end lost 5 bases, and 16 bases lay between the germline ends. The CDR3 has 15 amino acids. CDR3 sequence reads: CASSMRNAQGETQYF. CDR3 bases: TGTGCCAGTAGTATGAGGAACGCCCAAGGGGAGACCCAGTACTTC.

Worth noting for this clone: Different DNA sequences within this sample yield the same CDR3. The rearrangement joins TRBV15 to TRBJ2-7; D not resolved. V was shortened by 1 base and J by 3 bases, with 7 bases between the two germline ends. The germline CDR1 and CDR2 sequences are LNHNV and YYDKDF (reference sequence). This CDR3 spans 13 amino acids. The CDR3 DNA reads TGTGCCACCAGCAGAGGGGCCAGCTACGAGCAGTACTTC. Its translation: CATSRGASYEQYF.

This clone was recorded once. The chain couples TRBV5-4 to TRBJ2-7; TRBD1 matches 9 bases. The germline gives CDR1 SGHNT, CDR2 YYREEE (reference sequence). CDR3 size: 14 residues. The trim removed 5 bases at V and 3 bases at J, leaving 6 bases unmatched. Here the CDR3 reads CASRPGQGHYEQYF. The CDR3 DNA sequence: TGTGCCAGCAGGCCGGGACAGGGCCACTACGAGCAGTACTTC.

The genes are TRBV13 and TRBJ2-5; TRBD2 aligns across 12 bases. V lost 5 bases and J lost 7; bases outside the gene matches: 5. The CDR3 loop spans 14 amino acids. Germline-derived CDR1 and CDR2 are PRHDT and FYEKMQ (reference sequence). Here the CDR3 DNA reads TGTGCCAGCAGCCCCCCGGGACTAGCGGGGACCCAGTACTTC. Translation gives CASSPPGLAGTQYF.

V usage is TRBV6-1 and J usage is TRBJ1-3, with 9 bases fitting TRBD1. This CDR3 is 15 amino acids long. Germline V lookup: CDR1 MNHNS, CDR2 SASEGT. The V segment lost 4 bases and the J segment 4 bases; nucleotides outside the gene matches: 5. The CDR3 is CASSVSGTGGNTIYF. The DNA of the CDR3 is TGTGCCAGCAGTGTTTCCGGGACAGGGGGAAACACCATATATTTT.

V and J are TRBV9 and TRBJ2-5; D might be TRBD2 (6 bases). There are 16 residues in the CDR3. The V end was cut by 4 bases, the J end by 2 bases, with 18 bases between. Germline CDR1 SGDLS, CDR2 YYNGEE. DNA of the CDR3: TGTGCCAGCAGCACCGGGGGAGGCGGCCTACAAGAGACCCAGTACTTC. Translating it yields CASSTGGGGLQETQYF.

Notes on this clone: This sample also contains other DNA sequences that code for the same CDR3. This chain joins TRBV7-9 and TRBJ2-7; D is unclear. Trimming left V 3 bases short and J 1 base short, with 4 bases between. Germline assignment: CDR1 SEHNR and CDR2 FQNEAQ (reference sequence). The CDR3 loop spans 12 amino acids. The CDR3 region is CASSFTSYEQYF. DNA of the CDR3: TGTGCCAGCAGCTTTACGTCCTACGAGCAGTACTTC.

The chain carries TRBV28 and TRBJ2-1, with D perhaps matching TRBD1 or TRBD2 (6 bases each). Trimming took 1 base from V and 0 from J, leaving 16 bases between them. The CDR3 length is 18 residues. Germline V lookup: CDR1 MDHEN, CDR2 SYDVKM. CDR3 amino acids: CASSLLRLGGSSYNEQFF. CDR3 sequence (DNA): TGTGCCAGCAGTTTATTAAGGTTAGGGGGGAGCTCCTACAATGAGCAGTTCTTC.

This chain uses TRBV5-8 with TRBJ2-2, with 11 bases that match TRBD2. The CDR3 runs 17 residues. V shed 0 bases and J 7 bases; nucleotides not matched to a gene: 8. CDR1 is SGHTS and CDR2 is YDEGEE in the germline V gene. The CDR3 protein is CASSLGLAGLKSGELFF. The CDR3 DNA reads TGTGCCAGCAGCTTGGGACTAGCGGGATTAAAAAGCGGGGAGCTGTTTTTT.

This clone was picked up one time. The chain links TRBV4-1 to TRBJ1-2; 7 bases align to TRBD1. J lost 6 bases, V lost 1 base, and 8 bases had no gene match. This CDR3 has 15 residues. CDR1 and CDR2 (germline): MGHRA, YSYEKL. DNA of the CDR3: TGCGCCAGCAGCCAAGGACAGGGTTTGATCCATGGCTACACCTTC. Residues: CASSQGQGLIHGYTF.

The chain joins TRBV4-3 to TRBJ1-4; TRBD1 agrees at 7 bases. CDR3 size: 18 residues. CDR1 is LGHNA and CDR2 is YSLEER in the germline V gene. V gave up 1 base and J gave up 3 bases; unmatched junction bases: 11. Here the CDR3 DNA reads TGCGCCAGCAGCCAAGTATTTTTAAGGGACAGCTCTAATGAAAAACTGTTTTTT. Amino acid sequence: CASSQVFLRDSSNEKLFF.

V and J are TRBV27 and TRBJ2-5, with D maybe TRBD1 (6 bases). This CDR3 contains 14 residues. CDR1 MNHEY and CDR2 SMNVEV come from the germline V gene (reference sequence). The V gene lost 5 bases and the J gene lost 5 bases, with 15 bases spanning the gap. CDR3 in DNA: TGTGCCAGCAGTAAGACAGGTGCCATCGAGACCCAGTACTTC. The encoded protein is CASSKTGAIETQYF.

The chain links TRBV5-4 to TRBJ2-7, with D unresolved. CDR1 and CDR2 (germline): SGHNT, YYREEE (reference sequence). There are 11 residues in the CDR3. The V end lost 4 bases, the J end lost 6 bases, and 8 bases lay between the germline ends. CDR3 region: CASSHGPEQYF. The CDR3 DNA reads TGTGCCAGCAGCCATGGTCCCGAGCAGTACTTC. Full variable domain (missing parts from reference TRBV5-4 and TRBJ2-7): ETGVTQSPTHLIKTRGQQVTLRCSSQSGHNTVSWYQQALGQGPQFIFQYYREEENGRGNFPPRFSGLQFPNYSSELNVNALELDDSALYLCASSHGPEQYFGPGTRLTVT.

J is TRBJ1-5 and V is TRBV27, with 9 bases that match TRBD1. V was clipped by 1 base and J by 6 bases; unmatched bases: 4. Germline CDR1 MNHEY, CDR2 SMNVEV (reference sequence). This CDR3 has 15 residues. This CDR3 reads CASSLFGQGSQPQHF. The CDR3 DNA follows: TGTGCCAGCAGTTTATTCGGACAGGGGTCTCAGCCCCAGCATTTT.

The chain is built from TRBV27 and TRBJ1-2, with 9 bases fitting TRBD1. The trim removed 6 bases at V and 3 bases at J, leaving 14 bases unmatched. Germline lookup yields CDR1 MNHEY and CDR2 SMNVEV (reference sequence). The CDR3 is 17 amino acids. The CDR3 sequence: CASRLGLGTGKHYGYTF. The CDR3 DNA sequence: TGTGCCAGCAGACTGGGGCTCGGGACAGGGAAGCACTATGGCTACACCTTC.